This T cell receptor beta chain originates from a study of T cells in Graves' hyperthyroidism and ophthalmopathy. Background on the study: Initial diagnosis, before any treatment, was when peripheral blood was collected.

This clonotype was recorded once. V lost 6 bases, J lost 6 bases, and 18 bases lay in between. The CDR3 runs 14 residues. Per germline, CDR1 DFQATT and CDR2 SNEGSKA (reference sequence). Using RNA transcripts as the source, TCR beta CDR3 regions were amplified. The study used the HTBI primer set for a first-round RT-PCR of the TCR CDR3. TCRdb independently ran MiXCR on the multiplex PCR reads; one entry per CDR3 protein. This table holds 50,000 to 60,000 distinct CDR3 sequences, about 50% found once. The clonotype was recovered from a woman under 40 with Graves' ophthalmopathy. The specimen sequenced was blood. V and J are TRBV20-1 and TRBJ2-1; unclear D gene. The CDR3 DNA reads as TGCAGTGCACTTCTGGCGAGAGGTGCCAATGAGCAGTTCTTC. Residues: CSALLARGANEQFF.